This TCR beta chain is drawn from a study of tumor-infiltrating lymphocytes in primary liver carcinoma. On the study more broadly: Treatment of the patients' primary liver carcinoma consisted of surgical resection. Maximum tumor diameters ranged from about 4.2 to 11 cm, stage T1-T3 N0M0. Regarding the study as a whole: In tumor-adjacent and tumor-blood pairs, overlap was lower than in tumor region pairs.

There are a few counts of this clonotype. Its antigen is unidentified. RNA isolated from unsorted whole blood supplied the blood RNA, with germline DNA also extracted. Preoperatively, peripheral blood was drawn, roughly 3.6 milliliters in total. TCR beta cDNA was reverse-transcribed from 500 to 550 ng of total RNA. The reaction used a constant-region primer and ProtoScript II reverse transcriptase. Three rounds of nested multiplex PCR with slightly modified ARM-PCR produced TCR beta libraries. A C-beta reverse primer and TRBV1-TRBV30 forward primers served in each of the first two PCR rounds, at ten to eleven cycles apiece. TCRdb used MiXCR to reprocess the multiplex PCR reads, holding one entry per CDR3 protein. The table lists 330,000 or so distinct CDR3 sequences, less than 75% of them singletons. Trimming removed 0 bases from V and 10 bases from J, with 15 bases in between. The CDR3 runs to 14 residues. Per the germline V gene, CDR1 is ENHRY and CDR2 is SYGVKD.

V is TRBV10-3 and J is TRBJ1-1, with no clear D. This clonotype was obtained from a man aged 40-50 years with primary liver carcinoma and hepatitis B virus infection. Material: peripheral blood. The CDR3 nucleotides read TGTGCCATCAGTGAGTCTGGATTGGCCCCACGAGCTTTCTTT. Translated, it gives CAISESGLAPRAFF.